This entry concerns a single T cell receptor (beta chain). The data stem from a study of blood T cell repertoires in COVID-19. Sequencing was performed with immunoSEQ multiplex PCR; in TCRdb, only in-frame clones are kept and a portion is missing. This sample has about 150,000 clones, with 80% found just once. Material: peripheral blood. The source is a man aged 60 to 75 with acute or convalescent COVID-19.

The CDR3 sequence is CASRQTDRHTEAFF. CDR3 sequence (DNA): TGTGCCAGCAGACAGACAGACAGACACACTGAAGCTTTCTTT. The chain is built from TRBV7-3 and TRBJ1-1; TRBD1 is a possible D gene (5 bases). Germline-derived CDR1 and CDR2 are SGHTA and FQGTGA. CDR3 length: 14 residues. V was shortened by 6 bases and J by 3 bases, with 14 bases between the two germline ends.